A single sample is the source of the 20 T cell receptor beta chains below, sequenced in a study of cytomegalovirus exposure and HLA in healthy donors. The primer mix had 60 Vbeta and 13 Jbeta primers. TCRdb's copy holds only in-frame clones and misses some; the assay was immunoSEQ multiplex PCR. The sample lists under 150,000 clones, about four fifths occurring once. Sequenced: PBMCs. The receptors derive from a woman aged 50 to 60 in good health and CMV-seropositive.

The chain couples TRBV5-1 to TRBJ2-5; 9 bases line up with TRBD1. Trimming removed 2 bases from V and 5 bases from J; junction bases left unmatched: 7. The CDR3 sequence is 15 residues long. CDR1 is SGHRS, CDR2 YFSETQ, per germline. The CDR3 reads CASSFGQGRFETQYF. The CDR3 DNA sequence: TGCGCCAGCAGCTTTGGACAGGGGAGGTTCGAGACCCAGTACTTC. The variable domain in full, with the rest retrieved from reference TRBV5-1 and TRBJ2-5, is KAGVTQTPRYLIKTRGQQVTLSCSPISGHRSVSWYQQTPGQGLQFLFEYFSETQRNKGNFPGRFSGRQFSNSRSEMNVSTLELGDSALYLCASSFGQGRFETQYFGPGTRLLVL.

The chain links TRBV29-1 to TRBJ1-1, with D possibly being TRBD1 (5 bases). V dropped 4 bases and J dropped 0 bases, with 9 bases sitting between them. Per the germline V gene, CDR1 is SQVTM and CDR2 is ANQGSEA. The CDR3 extends over 13 amino acids. The CDR3 region is CSVVRAVNTEAFF. The CDR3 nucleotides are TGCAGCGTTGTCAGGGCCGTGAACACTGAAGCTTTCTTT.

This chain uses TRBV19 with TRBJ2-7; 7 nucleotides match TRBD1. With V trimmed by 3 bases and J by 9 bases, 11 bases remained unmatched. CDR3 length: 14 amino acids. Per germline, CDR1 LNHDA and CDR2 SQIVND (reference sequence). The CDR3 region is CASSMQQGRAGQYF. The CDR3 DNA reads TGTGCCAGTAGTATGCAACAGGGGAGAGCTGGGCAGTACTTC.

This rearrangement joins TRBV6-1 to TRBJ2-7; D is perhaps TRBD2 (5 bases). The V end was cut by 5 bases, the J end by 6 bases, with 8 bases between. Germline assignment: CDR1 MNHNS and CDR2 SASEGT. CDR3 length: 11 amino acids. The CDR3 sequence: CASSFSAEQYF. The CDR3 region has the DNA TGTGCCAGCAGTTTTAGCGCCGAGCAGTACTTC.

The CDR3 sequence is CASSLRDREAEQYF. CDR3 in DNA: TGCGCCAGCAGCTTAAGGGACAGGGAGGCCGAGCAGTACTTC. V and J are TRBV5-1 and TRBJ2-7; 9 bases fit TRBD1. The CDR3 is made up of 14 amino acids. The V segment lost 2 bases and the J segment 6 bases; nucleotides outside the gene matches: 6. Germline V gene sequence: CDR1 SGHRS, CDR2 YFSETQ. The entire variable domain, with the rest obtained from reference TRBV5-1 and TRBJ2-7, is as follows: KAGVTQTPRYLIKTRGQQVTLSCSPISGHRSVSWYQQTPGQGLQFLFEYFSETQRNKGNFPGRFSGRQFSNSRSEMNVSTLELGDSALYLCASSLRDREAEQYFGPGTRLTVT.

The chain employs TRBV7-6 and TRBJ2-2, with TRBD2 matching over 7 bases. The CDR3 has 17 residues. Unmatched junction bases numbered 8, after V lost 2 bases and J lost 2 bases. Germline assignment: CDR1 SGHVS and CDR2 FNYEAQ. In DNA form, the CDR3 reads TGTGCCAGCAGCTTAAGGTCCGCTAGCGGCAACACCGGGGAGCTGTTTTTT. It yields the protein CASSLRSASGNTGELFF.

The gene calls are TRBV7-3 and TRBJ2-1, with 9 bases that match TRBD2. V was clipped by 3 bases and J by 2 bases; unmatched bases: 8. This CDR3 has 17 residues. Germline CDR1 and CDR2: SGHTA and FQGTGA. The CDR3 spells CASSFRAGGYPYNEQFF. CDR3 sequence (DNA): TGTGCCAGCAGCTTCCGGGCGGGAGGGTACCCCTACAATGAGCAGTTCTTC.

The chain uses TRBV18 and TRBJ2-2; no definite D call. V shed 3 bases and J shed 2 bases, with 13 bases lying between them. Looked up from germline, CDR1 is KGHSH and CDR2 is LQKENI. The CDR3 loop spans 16 amino acids. The CDR3 region is CASSPLPPGNTGELFF. The CDR3 nucleotides are TGTGCCAGCTCACCTCTTCCCCCCGGTAACACCGGGGAGCTGTTTTTT.

The rearrangement joins TRBV6-5 to TRBJ2-7; D is unclear. Trimming left V 6 bases short and J 2 bases short, with 8 bases between. The length of the CDR3 is 12 residues. Per the germline V gene, CDR1 is MNHEY and CDR2 is SVGAGI. The CDR3 coding sequence is TGTGCCAGCAGGAAGCCCCCCTACGAGCAGTACTTC. Residues: CASRKPPYEQYF.

The V and J genes are TRBV19 and TRBJ1-1, with D maybe TRBD1 (5 bases). V lost 5 bases, J lost 4 bases, and 23 bases lay in between. Germline V lookup: CDR1 LNHDA, CDR2 SQIVND (reference sequence). The CDR3 has 17 amino acids. CDR3 DNA: TGTGCCAGTAGTCCGATCTTGACAGCAGTCAAGAGCACTGAAGCTTTCTTT. The encoded protein is CASSPILTAVKSTEAFF.

This clone was seen a handful of times. V is TRBV20-1 and J is TRBJ1-2; no reliable D call. Trimming took off 5 bases at V and 6 bases at J, with 10 bases between the two ends. From germline, CDR1 is DFQATT and CDR2 SNEGSKA (reference sequence). CDR3 length: 11 residues. CDR3: CSAPLRDGYTF. In nucleotides, the CDR3 is TGCAGTGCTCCTCTCCGGGATGGCTACACCTTC.

This clone was observed a handful of times. The chain recombines TRBV4-2 with TRBJ2-5; possibly TRBD1 for D (5 bases). The V end lost 4 bases, the J end lost 3 bases, and 18 bases lay between the germline ends. The CDR3 has 16 amino acids. CDR1 and CDR2 (germline): LGHNA, YNFKEQ. This chain's CDR3 is CASSRKLTGLEETQYF. The CDR3 bases are TGTGCCAGCAGCCGAAAATTAACAGGATTGGAAGAGACCCAGTACTTC.

This clone showed up just once. The chain has TRBV4-3 and TRBJ2-7; possible D gene TRBD1, 8 bases. The V end was cut by 3 bases, the J end by 4 bases, with 13 bases between. Per germline, CDR1 LGHNA and CDR2 YSLEER. This CDR3 comprises 14 residues. The CDR3: CASSQAQGGYEQYF. The CDR3 DNA reads TGCGCCAGCAGCCAGGCACAGGGGGGGTACGAGCAGTACTTC.

There are a few counts of this clone. The rearrangement links TRBV6-1 to TRBJ2-3; D is perhaps TRBD1 (5 bases). V was shortened by 5 bases and J by 4 bases, with 10 bases between the two germline ends. CDR3 size: 13 residues. The germline CDR1 and CDR2 sequences are MNHNS and SASEGT. The CDR3 DNA sequence: TGTGCCAGCAGTTCCTGGGGCCCAGATACGCAGTATTTT. Its protein product is CASSSWGPDTQYF.

The CDR3 DNA is TGTGCCAGTAGTCGTGACAGGAGCTCCTACGAGCAGTACTTC. This translates into CASSRDRSSYEQYF. The genes are TRBV19 and TRBJ2-7; a possible D gene is TRBD1 (6 bases). The CDR3 contains 14 residues. Germline V gives CDR1 LNHDA, CDR2 SQIVND (reference sequence). Deletions cut 5 bases from V and 0 bases from J, with 11 bases between.

The genes are TRBV7-3 and TRBJ2-7; 10 nucleotides align to TRBD2. Trimming at V came to 3 bases and at J to 4 bases, leaving 15 bases not matched to a gene. Per the germline V gene, CDR1 is SGHTA and CDR2 is FQGTGA. The CDR3 runs 18 residues. The CDR3 nucleotides are TGTGCCAGCAGCTTTGAGTCTTCTAGCGGGAGTCGGGAATACGAGCAGTACTTC. Its translation is CASSFESSSGSREYEQYF.

This rearrangement joins TRBV30 to TRBJ1-5, with unresolved D. V lost 3 bases, J lost 4 bases, and 10 bases lay in between. CDR3 length: 13 amino acids. CDR1 is GTSNPN, CDR2 SVGIG, per germline (reference sequence). CDR3 coding DNA: TGTGCCTGGAGACGGAGTTCAAATCAGCCCCAGCATTTT. It specifies CAWRRSSNQPQHF. Looking up the rest from reference TRBV30 and TRBJ1-5 gives the full variable domain: SQTIHQWPATLVQPVGSPLSLECTVEGTSNPNLYWYRQAAGRGLQLLFYSVGIGQISSEVPQNLSASRPQDRQFILSSKKLLLSDSGFYLCAWRRSSNQPQHFGDGTRLSIL.

This clone has a handful of counts. The chain links TRBV18 to TRBJ2-1; 9 bases line up with TRBD1. The V gene's germline CDR1 is KGHSH and CDR2 LQKENI. Trimming removed 0 bases from V and 0 bases from J; junction bases left unmatched: 3. The CDR3 loop spans 17 amino acids. CDR3: CASSPPGQGNSYNEQFF. CDR3 bases: TGTGCCAGCTCACCACCAGGACAGGGGAACTCCTACAATGAGCAGTTCTTC.

The chain joins TRBV9 to TRBJ2-7; possible D gene TRBD2, 5 bases. The CDR3 extends over 15 amino acids. The germline V gene has CDR1 SGDLS and CDR2 YYNGEE. Trimming pared 0 bases from V and 5 bases from J, leaving 15 bases between. DNA for the CDR3: TGTGCCAGCAGCGTAGTAGTTGCGGGTATGGACGAGCAGTACTTC. Its protein is CASSVVVAGMDEQYF. The complete variable domain, with remaining parts taken from reference TRBV9 and TRBJ2-7, reads DSGVTQTPKHLITATGQRVTLRCSPRSGDLSVYWYQQSLDQGLQFLIQYYNGEERAKGNILERFSAQQFPDLHSELNLSSLELGDSALYFCASSVVVAGMDEQYFGPGTRLTVT.

The CDR3 region is CASSAGLAGGTDTQYF. For the CDR3, the DNA is TGCGCCAGCAGCGCTGGACTAGCGGGGGGGACAGATACGCAGTATTTT. V and J are TRBV5-1 and TRBJ2-3; 15 bases align to TRBD2. J gave up 3 bases and V 4 bases, and 3 bases lay outside the gene matches. The CDR3 contains 16 residues. From germline, CDR1 is SGHRS and CDR2 YFSETQ.